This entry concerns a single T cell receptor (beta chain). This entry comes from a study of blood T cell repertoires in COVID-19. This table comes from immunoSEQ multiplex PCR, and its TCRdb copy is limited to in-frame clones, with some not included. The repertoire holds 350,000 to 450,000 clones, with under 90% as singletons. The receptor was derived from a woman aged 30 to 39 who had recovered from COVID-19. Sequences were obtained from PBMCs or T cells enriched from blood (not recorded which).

In DNA form, the CDR3 reads TGCAGTGCTAGTTTTGCCGGGAGGCAGCCCCAGCATTTT. It is translated as CSASFAGRQPQHF. V gene TRBV20-1 combines with J gene TRBJ1-5; D remains unclear. The CDR3 spans 13 residues. Deletions cut 3 bases from V and 7 bases from J, with 13 bases between. The germline V gene has CDR1 DFQATT and CDR2 SNEGSKA (reference sequence).